This T cell receptor beta chain was profiled in a study of OX40 agonist ivuxolimab in advanced cancers. Whole-study context: Patients received ivuxolimab, an intravenous treatment, every 2 weeks at 0.01 to 10 mg/kg. Partial responses were seen in three patients, one with hepatocellular carcinoma and two with cutaneous melanoma.

Trimming took 6 bases from V and 3 from J, leaving 17 bases between them. Germline-derived CDR1 and CDR2 are MNHNY and SVGAGI (reference sequence). This CDR3 is built from 15 residues. General study points: At 0.1 to 3.0 mg/kg, CD4+ and CD8+ blood T cells expanded clonally by week 6.

Systemic immunosuppression or autoimmune disease history was grounds to exclude patients. To note about this clone: Its antigen is not identified.

Produced via immunoSEQ multiplex PCR; TCRdb's table is partial and in-frame only. Of roughly 92,000 clones in the sample, 84% were seen once. This sample comprised CD4+ or CD8+ T cells sorted from blood, obtained in a trial of the OX40 agonist ivuxolimab. This sequence joins TRBV6-6 and TRBJ1-2; perhaps TRBD1 as D (5 bases). The receptor was derived from an adult with an advanced solid tumor such as melanoma, head and neck, liver or kidney cancer. The CDR3, as DNA: TGTGCCAGCAGCTCCACCTCCGGGGCCTACTATGGCTACACCTTC. Amino acid sequence: CASSSTSGAYYGYTF.